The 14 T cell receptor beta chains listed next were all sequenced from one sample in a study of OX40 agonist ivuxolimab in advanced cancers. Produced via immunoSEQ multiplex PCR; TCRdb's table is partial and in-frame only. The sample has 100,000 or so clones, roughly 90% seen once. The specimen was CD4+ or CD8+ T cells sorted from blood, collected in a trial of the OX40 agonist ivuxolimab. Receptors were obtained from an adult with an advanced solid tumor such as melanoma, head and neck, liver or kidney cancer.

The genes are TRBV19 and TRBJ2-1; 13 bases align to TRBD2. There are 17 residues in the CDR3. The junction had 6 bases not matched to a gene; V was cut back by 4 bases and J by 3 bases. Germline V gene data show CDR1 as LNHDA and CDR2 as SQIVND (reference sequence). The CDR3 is CASSKGTSGTIYNEQFF. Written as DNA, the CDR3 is TGTGCCAGTAGTAAGGGGACTAGCGGGACCATCTACAATGAGCAGTTCTTC.

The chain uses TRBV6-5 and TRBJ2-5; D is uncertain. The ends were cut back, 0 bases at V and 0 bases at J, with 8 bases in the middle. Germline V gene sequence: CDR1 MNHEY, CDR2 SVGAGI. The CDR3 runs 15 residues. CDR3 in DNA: TGTGCCAGCAGTTACTCTCCGACGTACCAAGAGACCCAGTACTTC. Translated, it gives CASSYSPTYQETQYF.

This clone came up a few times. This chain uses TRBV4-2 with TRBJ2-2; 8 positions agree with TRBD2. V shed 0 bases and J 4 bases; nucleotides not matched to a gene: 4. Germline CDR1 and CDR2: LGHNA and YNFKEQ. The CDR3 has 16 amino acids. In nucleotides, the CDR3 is TGTGCCAGCAGCCAAGAAGCGGGAGTAGGCACCGGGGAGCTGTTTTTT. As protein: CASSQEAGVGTGELFF.

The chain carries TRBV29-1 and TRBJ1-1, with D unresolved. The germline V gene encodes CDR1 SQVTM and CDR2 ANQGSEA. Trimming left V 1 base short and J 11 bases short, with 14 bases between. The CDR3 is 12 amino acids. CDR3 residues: CSVEGAVGRAFF. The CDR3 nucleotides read TGCAGCGTTGAAGGGGCAGTAGGAAGGGCTTTCTTT. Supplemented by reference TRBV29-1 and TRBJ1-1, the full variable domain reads SAVISQKPSRDICQRGTSLTIQCQVDSQVTMMFWYRQQPGQSLTLIATANQGSEATYESGFVIDKFPISRPNLTFSTLTVSNMSPEDSSIYLCSVEGAVGRAFFGQGTRLTVV.

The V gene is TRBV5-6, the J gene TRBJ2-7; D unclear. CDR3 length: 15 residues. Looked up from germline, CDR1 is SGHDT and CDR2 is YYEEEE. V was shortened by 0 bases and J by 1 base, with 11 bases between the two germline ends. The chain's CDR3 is CASSLVGVISYEQYF. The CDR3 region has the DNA TGTGCCAGCAGCTTGGTTGGGGTAATTTCCTACGAGCAGTACTTC.

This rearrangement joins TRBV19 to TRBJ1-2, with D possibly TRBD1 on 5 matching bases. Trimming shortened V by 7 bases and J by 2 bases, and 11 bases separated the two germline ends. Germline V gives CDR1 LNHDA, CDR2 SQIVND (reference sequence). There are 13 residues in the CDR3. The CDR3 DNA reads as TGTGCCAGTAACCCGGACAAGAACTATGGCTACACCTTC. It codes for CASNPDKNYGYTF.

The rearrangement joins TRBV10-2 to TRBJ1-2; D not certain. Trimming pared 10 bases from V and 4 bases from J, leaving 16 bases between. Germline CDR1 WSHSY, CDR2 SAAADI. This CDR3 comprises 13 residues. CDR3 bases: TGCGCCACCTCGACGGTGCAAACCTATGGCTACACCTTC. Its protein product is CATSTVQTYGYTF.

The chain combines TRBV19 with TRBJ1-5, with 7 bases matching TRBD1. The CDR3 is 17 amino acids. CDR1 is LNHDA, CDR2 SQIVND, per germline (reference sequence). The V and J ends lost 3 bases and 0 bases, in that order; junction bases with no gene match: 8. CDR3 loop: CASSMGQIPLSNQPQHF. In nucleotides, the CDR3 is TGTGCCAGTAGTATGGGACAGATCCCCCTTAGCAATCAGCCCCAGCATTTT.

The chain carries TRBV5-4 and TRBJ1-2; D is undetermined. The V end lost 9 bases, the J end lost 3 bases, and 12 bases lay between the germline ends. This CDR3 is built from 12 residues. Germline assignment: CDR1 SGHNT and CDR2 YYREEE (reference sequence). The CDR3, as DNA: TGTGCCATACAGTCAGGTGACTATGGCTACACCTTC. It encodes CAIQSGDYGYTF. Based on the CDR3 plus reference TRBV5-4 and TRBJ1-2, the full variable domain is ETGVTQSPTHLIKTRGQQVTLRCSSQSGHNTVSWYQQALGQGPQFIFQYYREEENGRGNFPPRFSGLQFPNYSSELNVNALELDDSALYLCAIQSGDYGYTFGSGTRLTVV.

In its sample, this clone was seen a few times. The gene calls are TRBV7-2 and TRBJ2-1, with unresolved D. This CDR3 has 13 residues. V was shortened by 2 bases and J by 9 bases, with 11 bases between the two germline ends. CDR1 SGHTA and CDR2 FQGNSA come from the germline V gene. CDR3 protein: CASSLRRAREQFF. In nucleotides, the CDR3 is TGTGCCAGCAGCTTAAGACGTGCCCGTGAGCAGTTCTTC.

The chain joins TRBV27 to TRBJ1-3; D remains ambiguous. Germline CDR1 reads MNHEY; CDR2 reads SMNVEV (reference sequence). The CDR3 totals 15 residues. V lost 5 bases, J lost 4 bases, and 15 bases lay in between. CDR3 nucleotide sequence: TGTGCCAGCAGTCCGTACTCCGGGCCCGGAAACACCATATATTTT. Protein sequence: CASSPYSGPGNTIYF.

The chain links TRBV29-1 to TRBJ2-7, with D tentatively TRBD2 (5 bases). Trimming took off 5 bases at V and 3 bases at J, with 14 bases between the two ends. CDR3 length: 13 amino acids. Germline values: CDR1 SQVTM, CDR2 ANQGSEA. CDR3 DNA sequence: TGCAGCGTTACCCCTGCGGGTAGCTACGAGCAGTACTTC. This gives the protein CSVTPAGSYEQYF.

The CDR3 DNA sequence: TGTGCCAGCAGCGTACTTTCCCCTACAGATACGCAGTATTTT. Its protein is CASSVLSPTDTQYF. The chain uses TRBV9 and TRBJ2-3; D remains unclear. Germline assignment: CDR1 SGDLS and CDR2 YYNGEE. The CDR3 length is 14 residues. V shed 1 base and J shed 3 bases, with 9 bases lying between them.

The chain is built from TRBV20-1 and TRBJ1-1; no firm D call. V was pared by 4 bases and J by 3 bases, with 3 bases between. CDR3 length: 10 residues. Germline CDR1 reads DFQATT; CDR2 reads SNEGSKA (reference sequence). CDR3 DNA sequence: TGCAGTGCTAAGTACACTGAAGCTTTCTTT. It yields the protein CSAKYTEAFF.